A single sample is the source of the 17 T cell receptor beta chains below, sequenced in a study of prognosis after radiotherapy for stage I lung cancer. Amplification of the TCR beta CDR3 (from genomic DNA) was done by two-round multiplex PCR. For every TRBV and TRBJ gene, a specific primer was used in first-round PCR. TCRdb re-derived calls from the multiplex PCR reads in MiXCR, one entry per CDR3 protein. In the table there are 15,000 to 25,000 distinct CDR3 sequences, about a quarter of which are singletons. The sequencing here drew on PBMCs, taken before or after stereotactic body radiation therapy (not recorded which). The receptor set was obtained from a donor over 45 with non-small cell lung cancer.

A remark on this clonotype: As the CDR3 is not closed by the conserved phenylalanine or tryptophan, this likely results from a read error. J is TRBJ1-2 and V is TRBV12-3 or TRBV12-4; D is unresolved. CDR3 length: 14 amino acids. The CDR3 nucleotides are TGTGCCAGCATCCAAGGTTCAGTTAACTACGGCTACACCTTA. It translates to CASIQGSVNYGYTL.

The table lists this clonotype with many counts. V is TRBV20-1 and J is TRBJ2-5; no clear D gene. There are 15 residues in the CDR3. CDR1 DFQATT and CDR2 SNEGSKA come from the germline V gene (reference sequence). Trimming left V 0 bases short and J 0 bases short, with 11 bases between. The CDR3 loop reads CSARDGTTNQETQYF. CDR3 in DNA: TGCAGTGCTAGAGACGGCACAACTAACCAAGAGACCCAGTACTTC.

Note on this clonotype: With a much larger clone just one base away, this may be a read error. V gene TRBV6-1 combines with J gene TRBJ2-1; D possibly matches TRBD1 or TRBD2 (6 bases each). The germline CDR1 and CDR2 sequences are MNHNS and SASEGT. Deletions cut 5 bases from V and 4 bases from J, with 15 bases between. This CDR3 has 15 residues. The CDR3: CASSRGTSTYNEQFF. CDR3 DNA sequence: TGTGCCAGCAGTAGGGGGACTTCTACTTACAATGAGCAGTTCTTC.

This clonotype was counted many times. A much larger clone sits a single nucleotide away, making a read error possible. This rearrangement joins TRBV20-1 to TRBJ2-1, with a possible D match to TRBD2 (6 bases). The CDR3 has 12 amino acids. The germline V gene encodes CDR1 DFQATT and CDR2 SNEGSKA (reference sequence). V lost 6 bases to trimming and J lost 9 bases, with 15 bases between them. This chain's CDR3 is CSAGGSGSEQFF. CDR3 nucleotides: TGCAGTGCCGGGGGAAGCGGCAGTGAGCAGTTCTTC.

The sample holds many counts of this clonotype. J is TRBJ1-1 and V is TRBV15, with 10 bases matching TRBD1. The CDR3 covers 17 residues. Unmatched junction bases numbered 6, after V lost 1 base and J lost 1 base. Germline V gene data show CDR1 as LNHNV and CDR2 as YYDKDF (reference sequence). CDR3 DNA sequence: TGTGCCACCAGCAGAGGGGTGACAGGGGGCGAGAACACTGAAGCTTTCTTT. This translates into CATSRGVTGGENTEAFF. The complete variable domain, with remaining parts taken from reference TRBV15 and TRBJ1-1, reads DAMVIQNPRYQVTQFGKPVTLSCSQTLNHNVMYWYQQKSSQAPKLLFHYYDKDFNNEADTPDNFQSRRPNTSFCFLDIRSPGLGDTAMYLCATSRGVTGGENTEAFFGQGTRLTVV.

In regard to this clonotype: A far larger clone is a single base away, which makes a read error likely. V gene TRBV12-3 or TRBV12-4 combines with J gene TRBJ2-3; no clear D gene. The J call may be incorrect, as the DNA end agrees better with TRBJ2-7. The CDR3 extends over 15 amino acids. CDR3 sequence reads: CASSQSEFDTYEQYF. In DNA form, the CDR3 reads TGTGCCAGCAGTCAAAGCGAGTTTGATACCTACGAGCAGTACTTC.

This clonotype has ten or more counts. The chain is built from TRBV14 and TRBJ1-4, with no clear D. The CDR3 is made up of 14 amino acids. Trimming shortened V by 5 bases and J by 10 bases, and 17 bases separated the two germline ends. CDR1 and CDR2 from the germline V gene are SGHDN and FVKESK. CDR3 sequence reads: CASSAGRALGKLFF. DNA for the CDR3: TGTGCCAGCAGCGCTGGTAGAGCGCTTGGAAAACTGTTTTTT. Filled out from reference TRBV14 and TRBJ1-4, the complete variable domain reads EAGVTQFPSHSVIEKGQTVTLRCDPISGHDNLYWYRRVMGKEIKFLLHFVKESKQDESGMPNNRFLAERTGGTYSTLKVQPAELEDSGVYFCASSAGRALGKLFFGSGTQLSVL.

This clonotype was observed many times. This chain joins TRBV28 and TRBJ2-5; perhaps TRBD1 as D (5 bases). CDR1 is MDHEN and CDR2 is SYDVKM in the germline V gene. Trimming removed 5 bases at V and 2 bases at J, with 12 bases between. The CDR3 sequence is 14 residues long. DNA for the CDR3: TGTGCCAGCAGTCCCCAGGGCAGTCAAGAGACCCAGTACTTC. The encoded protein is CASSPQGSQETQYF.

The J gene is TRBJ2-7, the V gene TRBV20-1; D is tentatively TRBD1 or TRBD2 (5 bases each). CDR1 is DFQATT, CDR2 SNEGSKA, per germline (reference sequence). The CDR3 is made up of 17 amino acids. Trimming took off 3 bases at V and 2 bases at J, with 23 bases between the two ends. The CDR3 nucleotides read TGCAGTGCTAGTTATGGCCGACCGGGACGGGGTACCTACGAGCAGTACTTC. Protein: CSASYGRPGRGTYEQYF.

Comment on this clonotype: At one of its ends the junction is not consistent with the germline gene, which may arise from a read error. The chain joins TRBV27 to TRBJ2-2; TRBD2 might be the D (6 bases). The CDR3 spans 12 residues. Germline values: CDR1 MNHEY, CDR2 SMNVEV (reference sequence). The CDR3 DNA reads as TGTGTCAGCACCGAAACAGGCGGGGAGCTGCTTTTT. Translated: CVSTETGGELLF.

This clonotype showed up many times. This chain joins TRBV2 and TRBJ2-7, with 9 bases that match TRBD1. The CDR3 consists of 13 residues. V was pared by 8 bases and J by 4 bases, with 6 bases of the junction left unmatched. CDR1 is SNHLY and CDR2 is FYNNEI in the germline V gene. In DNA, the CDR3 is TGTGCCAGCGCAGACAGGGGGAAGTACGAGCAGTACTTC. Translating gives CASADRGKYEQYF.

There are many counts of this clonotype. The genes are TRBV20-1 and TRBJ2-7, with TRBD1 matching 7 bases. The CDR3 has 16 amino acids. Per the germline V gene, CDR1 is DFQATT and CDR2 is SNEGSKA (reference sequence). Trimming removed 3 bases from V and 0 bases from J; junction bases left unmatched: 11. CDR3 residues: CSARGRGRDSSYEQYF. CDR3 nucleotide sequence: TGCAGTGCTAGGGGAAGGGGCCGGGACAGCTCCTACGAGCAGTACTTC.

Turning to this clonotype: This sequence is one base from a far larger clone and is likely a read error. The genes are TRBV6-6 and TRBJ2-3, with D tentatively TRBD1 (6 bases). Germline lookup yields CDR1 MNHNY and CDR2 SVGAGI (reference sequence). V lost 2 bases, J lost 2 bases, and 8 bases lay in between. The CDR3 runs 14 residues. CDR3 region: CASSYRQATDTQYF. CDR3 in DNA: TGTGCCAGCAGTTACAGACAGGCCACAGATACGCAGTATTTT.

This clonotype was seen at least ten times. This chain uses TRBV28 with TRBJ1-1, with D maybe TRBD1 (6 bases). CDR3 length: 14 amino acids. V was pared by 7 bases and J by 4 bases, with 16 bases between. The germline V gene has CDR1 MDHEN and CDR2 SYDVKM. The CDR3 coding sequence is TGTGCCAGCAAACCGACAGGAGGTAGCACTGAAGCTTTCTTT. It encodes CASKPTGGSTEAFF.

Comment on this clonotype: A much larger clone differs by one base, so this may be a read error. The gene calls are TRBV27 and TRBJ2-7, with D tentatively TRBD1 (6 bases). Trimming shortened V by 9 bases and J by 5 bases, and 23 bases separated the two germline ends. Looked up from germline, CDR1 is MNHEY and CDR2 is SMNVEV (reference sequence). This CDR3 contains 15 residues. CDR3 DNA sequence: TGTGCCAGACTTATGCTATCAGGGGTAGTGCACGAGCAGTACTTC. Amino acid sequence: CARLMLSGVVHEQYF.

Notes on this clonotype: One base separates it from a far larger clone, so it is likely a read error. The J gene is TRBJ2-7, the V gene TRBV6-4; D unclear. Germline V gene lookup returns CDR1 MRHNA and CDR2 SNTAGT. V shed 2 bases and J shed 4 bases, with 6 bases lying between them. The CDR3 runs 12 residues. The CDR3 reads CASSDTNYEQYF. CDR3 bases: TGTGCCAGCAGTGACACGAATTACGAGCAGTACTTC.

This clonotype has at least ten counts. CDR3 in amino acids: CASSRTDTFSGNTIYF. The CDR3 nucleotides are TGTGCCAGCAGCCGGACCGACACATTCTCTGGAAACACCATATATTTT. The chain is built from TRBV3-1 and TRBJ1-3, with D unresolved. Germline loops: CDR1 LGHDT, CDR2 YNNKEL (reference sequence). The CDR3 totals 16 residues. Trimming cost V 4 bases and J 0 bases, with 13 bases left between them.